This T cell receptor (beta chain) was retrieved from a study of Ad26.COV2.S vaccination and SARS-CoV-2 variants. Looking at the study overall: Intramuscular Ad26.COV2.S doses were given once or twice, 56 days apart. Study-level points and caveats: Participants in the vaccine arm had higher spike-specific TCR breadth; placebo recipients had lower.

A remark on this clone: What it recognizes is unknown.

Here immunoSEQ multiplex PCR was the method, and the copy in TCRdb shows in-frame clones only, minus some. There are around 370,000 clones in the sample; approximately 85% occur only once, and around 3% lies in the top ten. Germline V gene lookup returns CDR1 SGHRS and CDR2 YFSETQ. This CDR3 has 15 residues. J lost 0 bases, V lost 2 bases, and 2 bases had no gene match. Treatment in this sample: over 15 received Ad26.COV2.S at low or high dose, single or two shots; roughly five received placebo; per-sample allocation not given. Samples were taken on day 63 after the first vaccine or placebo injection.

The origin of this receptor is a person between 18 and 59 years old who received the Ad26.COV2.S COVID-19 vaccine or a placebo. Sequences were derived from peripheral blood, sampled in a trial of Ad26.COV2.S vaccine versus placebo. The chain has TRBV5-1 and TRBJ2-3, with 8 bases lining up with TRBD2. CDR3 nucleotide sequence: TGCGCCAGCAGCTTTCGGGAGGGTAGCACAGATACGCAGTATTTT. This sequence encodes CASSFREGSTDTQYF. The variable domain in full, with the rest retrieved from reference TRBV5-1 and TRBJ2-3, is KAGVTQTPRYLIKTRGQQVTLSCSPISGHRSVSWYQQTPGQGLQFLFEYFSETQRNKGNFPGRFSGRQFSNSRSEMNVSTLELGDSALYLCASSFREGSTDTQYFGPGTRLTVL.